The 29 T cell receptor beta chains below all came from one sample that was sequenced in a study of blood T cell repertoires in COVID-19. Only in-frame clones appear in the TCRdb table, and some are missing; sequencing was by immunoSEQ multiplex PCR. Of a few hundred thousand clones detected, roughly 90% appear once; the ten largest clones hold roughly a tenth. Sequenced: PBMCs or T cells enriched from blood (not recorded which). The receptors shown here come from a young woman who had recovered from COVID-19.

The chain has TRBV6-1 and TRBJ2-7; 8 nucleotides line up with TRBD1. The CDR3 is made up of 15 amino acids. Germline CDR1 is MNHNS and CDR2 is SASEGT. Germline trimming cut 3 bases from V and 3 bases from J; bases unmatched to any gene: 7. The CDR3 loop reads CASSEGTGAGYEQYF. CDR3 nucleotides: TGTGCCAGCAGTGAGGGGACAGGAGCAGGCTACGAGCAGTACTTC.

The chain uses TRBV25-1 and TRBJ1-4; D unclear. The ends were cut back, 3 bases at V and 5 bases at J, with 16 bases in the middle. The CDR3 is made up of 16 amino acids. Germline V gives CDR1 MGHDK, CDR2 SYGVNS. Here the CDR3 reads CASSEYGRPSNEKLFF. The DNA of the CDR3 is TGTGCCAGCAGTGAGTACGGCAGGCCCTCGAATGAAAAACTGTTTTTT.

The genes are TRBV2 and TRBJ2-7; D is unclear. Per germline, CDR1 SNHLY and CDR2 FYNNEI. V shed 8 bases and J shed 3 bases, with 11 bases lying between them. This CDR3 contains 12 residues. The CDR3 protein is CASSYLVYEQYF. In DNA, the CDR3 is TGTGCCAGCTCCTATCTTGTCTACGAGCAGTACTTC. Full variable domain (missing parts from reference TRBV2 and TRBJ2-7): EPEVTQTPSHQVTQMGQEVILRCVPISNHLYFYWYRQILGQKVEFLVSFYNNEISEKSEIFDDQFSVERPDGSNFTLKIRSTKLEDSAMYFCASSYLVYEQYFGPGTRLTVT.

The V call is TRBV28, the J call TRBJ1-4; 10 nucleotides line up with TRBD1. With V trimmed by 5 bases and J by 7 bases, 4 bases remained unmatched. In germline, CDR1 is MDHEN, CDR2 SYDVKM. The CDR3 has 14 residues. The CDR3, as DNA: TGTGCCAGCAGTCTCAGGACAGGGGGTGAAAAACTGTTTTTT. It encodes CASSLRTGGEKLFF.

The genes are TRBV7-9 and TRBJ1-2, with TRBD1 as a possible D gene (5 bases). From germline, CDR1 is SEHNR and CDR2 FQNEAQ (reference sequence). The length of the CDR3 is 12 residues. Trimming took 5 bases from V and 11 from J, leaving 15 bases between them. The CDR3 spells CASSTGVVPYTF. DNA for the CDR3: TGTGCCAGCAGCACGGGGGTCGTTCCTTACACCTTC.

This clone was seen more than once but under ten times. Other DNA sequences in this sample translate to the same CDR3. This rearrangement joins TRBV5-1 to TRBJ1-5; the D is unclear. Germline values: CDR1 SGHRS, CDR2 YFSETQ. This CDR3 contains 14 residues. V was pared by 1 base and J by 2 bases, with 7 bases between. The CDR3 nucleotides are TGCGCCAGCAGCTTGTCCGGGGGCAATCAGCCCCAGCATTTT. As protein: CASSLSGGNQPQHF. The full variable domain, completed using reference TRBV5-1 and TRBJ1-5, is KAGVTQTPRYLIKTRGQQVTLSCSPISGHRSVSWYQQTPGQGLQFLFEYFSETQRNKGNFPGRFSGRQFSNSRSEMNVSTLELGDSALYLCASSLSGGNQPQHFGDGTRLSIL.

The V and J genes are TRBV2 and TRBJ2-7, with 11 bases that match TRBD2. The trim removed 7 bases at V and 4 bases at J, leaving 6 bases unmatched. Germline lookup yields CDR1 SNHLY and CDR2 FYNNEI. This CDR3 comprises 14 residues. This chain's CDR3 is CASILLAGEYEQYF. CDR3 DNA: TGTGCCAGCATATTACTAGCGGGAGAGTACGAGCAGTACTTC.

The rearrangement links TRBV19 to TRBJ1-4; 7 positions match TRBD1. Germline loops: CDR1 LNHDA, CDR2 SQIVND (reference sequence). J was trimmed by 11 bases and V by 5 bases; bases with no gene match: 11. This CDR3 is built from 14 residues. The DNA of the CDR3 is TGTGCCAGTAGTTTACTCTCCGGGACAGATAAACTGTTTTTT. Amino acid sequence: CASSLLSGTDKLFF.

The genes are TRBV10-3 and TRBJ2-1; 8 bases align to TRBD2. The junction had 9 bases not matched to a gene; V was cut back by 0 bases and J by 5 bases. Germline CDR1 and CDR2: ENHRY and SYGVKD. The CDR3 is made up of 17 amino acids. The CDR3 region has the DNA TGTGCCATCAGTGAGTCGACCGGACTAGCTGGGAACAATGAGCAGTTCTTC. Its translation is CAISESTGLAGNNEQFF.

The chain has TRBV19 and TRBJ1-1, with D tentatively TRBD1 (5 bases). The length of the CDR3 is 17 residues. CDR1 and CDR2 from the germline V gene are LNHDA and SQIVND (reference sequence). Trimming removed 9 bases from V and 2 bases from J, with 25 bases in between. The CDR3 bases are TGTGCCAGCTCCTCCCTAGGGGCAGCAGCCCCCAACACTGAAGCTTTCTTT. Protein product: CASSSLGAAAPNTEAFF.

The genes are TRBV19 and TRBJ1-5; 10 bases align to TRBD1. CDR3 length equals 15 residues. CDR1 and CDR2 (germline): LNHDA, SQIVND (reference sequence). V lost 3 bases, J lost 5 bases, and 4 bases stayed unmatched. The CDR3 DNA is TGTGCCAGTAGTATCGGGACAGGGGTATATCAGCCCCAGCATTTT. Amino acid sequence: CASSIGTGVYQPQHF. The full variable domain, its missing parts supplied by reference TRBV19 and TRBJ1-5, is DGGITQSPKYLFRKEGQNVTLSCEQNLNHDAMYWYRQDPGQGLRLIYYSQIVNDFQKGDIAEGYSVSREKKESFPLTVTSAQKNPTAFYLCASSIGTGVYQPQHFGDGTRLSIL.

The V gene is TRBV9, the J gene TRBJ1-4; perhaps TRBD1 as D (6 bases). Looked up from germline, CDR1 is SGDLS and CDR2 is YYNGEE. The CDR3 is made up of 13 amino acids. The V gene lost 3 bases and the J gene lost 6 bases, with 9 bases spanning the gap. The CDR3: CASSDGGDEKLFF. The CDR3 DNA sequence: TGTGCCAGCAGCGATGGGGGCGATGAAAAACTGTTTTTT.

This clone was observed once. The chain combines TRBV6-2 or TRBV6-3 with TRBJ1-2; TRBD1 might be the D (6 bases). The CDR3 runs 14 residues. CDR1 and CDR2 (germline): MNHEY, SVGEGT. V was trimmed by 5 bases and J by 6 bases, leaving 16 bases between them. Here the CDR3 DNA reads TGTGCCAGCAGTCCCCCACAGGGAATGCATGGCTACACCTTC. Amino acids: CASSPPQGMHGYTF.

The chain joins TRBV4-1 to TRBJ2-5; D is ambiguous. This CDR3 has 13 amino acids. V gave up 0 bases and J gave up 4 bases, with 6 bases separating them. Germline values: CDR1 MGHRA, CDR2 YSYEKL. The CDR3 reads CASSQDGGETQYF. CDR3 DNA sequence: TGCGCCAGCAGCCAAGATGGCGGAGAGACCCAGTACTTC.

Here the CDR3 DNA reads TGTGCCATCAGTGATCCGACAAAAAACACTGAAGCTTTCTTT. It is translated as CAISDPTKNTEAFF. The chain joins TRBV10-3 to TRBJ1-1; D is ambiguous. Germline V gene data show CDR1 as ENHRY and CDR2 as SYGVKD. V was clipped by 3 bases and J by 2 bases, with 10 bases between them. The CDR3 runs to 14 residues.

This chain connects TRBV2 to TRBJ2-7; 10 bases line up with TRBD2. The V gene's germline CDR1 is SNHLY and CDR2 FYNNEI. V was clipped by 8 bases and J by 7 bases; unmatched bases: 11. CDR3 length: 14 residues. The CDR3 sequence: CASVLAGDYVEQYF. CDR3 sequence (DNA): TGTGCCAGCGTCCTAGCGGGGGACTACGTAGAGCAGTACTTC.

The CDR3 spells CASSQDQSGTSQETQYF. CDR3 DNA: TGCGCCAGCAGCCAAGATCAGAGCGGAACTTCTCAAGAGACCCAGTACTTC. The chain couples TRBV4-3 to TRBJ2-5, with D possibly TRBD2 on 5 matching bases. Trimming removed 0 bases from V and 2 bases from J, with 16 bases in between. Per germline, CDR1 LGHNA and CDR2 YSLEER. The CDR3 consists of 17 residues.

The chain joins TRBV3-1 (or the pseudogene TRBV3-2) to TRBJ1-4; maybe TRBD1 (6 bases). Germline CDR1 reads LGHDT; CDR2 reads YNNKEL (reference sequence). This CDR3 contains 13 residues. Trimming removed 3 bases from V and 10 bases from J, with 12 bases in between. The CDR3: CASSHAGEGKLFF. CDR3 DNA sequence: TGTGCCAGCAGCCATGCAGGGGAGGGAAAACTGTTTTTT.

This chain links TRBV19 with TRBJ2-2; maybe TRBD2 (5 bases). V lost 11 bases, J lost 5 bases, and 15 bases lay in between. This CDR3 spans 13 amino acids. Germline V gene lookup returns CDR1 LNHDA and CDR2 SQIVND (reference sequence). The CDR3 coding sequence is TGTGCCGCTAGCCCTTATTCGACCGGGGAGCTGTTTTTT. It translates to CAASPYSTGELFF.

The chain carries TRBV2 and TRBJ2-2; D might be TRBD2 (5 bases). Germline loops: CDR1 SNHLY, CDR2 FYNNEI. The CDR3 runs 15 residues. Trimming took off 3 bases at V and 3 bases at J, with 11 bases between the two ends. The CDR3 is CASSDEGEYTGELFF. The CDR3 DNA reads TGTGCCAGCAGTGACGAGGGAGAGTACACCGGGGAGCTGTTTTTT.

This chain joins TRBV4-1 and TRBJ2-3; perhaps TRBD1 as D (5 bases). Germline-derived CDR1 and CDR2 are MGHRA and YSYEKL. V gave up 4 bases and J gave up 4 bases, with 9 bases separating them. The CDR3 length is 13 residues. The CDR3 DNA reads TGCGCCAGCAGCCTTCAGGGCTCAGATACGCAGTATTTT. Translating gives CASSLQGSDTQYF.

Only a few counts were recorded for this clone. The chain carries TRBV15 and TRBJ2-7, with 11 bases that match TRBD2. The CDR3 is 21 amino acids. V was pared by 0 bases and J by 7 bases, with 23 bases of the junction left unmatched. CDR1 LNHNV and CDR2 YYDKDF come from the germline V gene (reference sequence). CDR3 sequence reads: CATSRDGGRLREMLAGGEQYF. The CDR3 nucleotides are TGTGCCACCAGCAGAGATGGGGGTAGGCTACGCGAGATGCTAGCGGGAGGAGAGCAGTACTTC.

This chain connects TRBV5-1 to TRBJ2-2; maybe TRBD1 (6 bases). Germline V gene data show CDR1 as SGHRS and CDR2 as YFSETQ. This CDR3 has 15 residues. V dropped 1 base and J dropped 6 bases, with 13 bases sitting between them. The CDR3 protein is CASSLYREGSGELFF. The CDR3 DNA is TGCGCCAGCAGCTTGTACAGGGAAGGATCCGGGGAGCTGTTTTTT.

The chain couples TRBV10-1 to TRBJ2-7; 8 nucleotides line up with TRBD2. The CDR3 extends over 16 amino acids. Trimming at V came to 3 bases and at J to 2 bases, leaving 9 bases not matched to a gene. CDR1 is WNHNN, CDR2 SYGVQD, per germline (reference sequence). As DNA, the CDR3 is TGCGCCAGCAGTGAAAGGTCTAGCGGGTCCCCCTACGAGCAGTACTTC. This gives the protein CASSERSSGSPYEQYF.

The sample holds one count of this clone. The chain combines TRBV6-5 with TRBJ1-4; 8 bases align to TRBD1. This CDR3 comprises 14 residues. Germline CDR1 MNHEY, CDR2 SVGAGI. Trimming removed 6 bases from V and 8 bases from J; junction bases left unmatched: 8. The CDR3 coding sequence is TGTGCCAGCAGGAGAACAGGGGGGTCCGAAAAACTGTTTTTT. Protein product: CASRRTGGSEKLFF.

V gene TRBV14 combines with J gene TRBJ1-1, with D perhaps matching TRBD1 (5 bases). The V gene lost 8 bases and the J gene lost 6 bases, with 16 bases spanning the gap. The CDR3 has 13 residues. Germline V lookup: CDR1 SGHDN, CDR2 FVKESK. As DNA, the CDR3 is TGTGCCAGCTCAATAGTGGGGGGGTCTGAAGCTTTCTTT. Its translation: CASSIVGGSEAFF.

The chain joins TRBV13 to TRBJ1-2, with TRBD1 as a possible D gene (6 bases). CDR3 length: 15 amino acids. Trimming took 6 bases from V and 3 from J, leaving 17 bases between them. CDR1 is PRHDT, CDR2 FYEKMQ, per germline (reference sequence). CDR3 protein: CASSTVTGHDYGYTF. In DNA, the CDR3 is TGTGCCAGCAGTACCGTTACGGGACATGACTATGGCTACACCTTC. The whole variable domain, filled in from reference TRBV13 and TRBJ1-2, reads AAGVIQSPRHLIKEKRETATLKCYPIPRHDTVYWYQQGPGQDPQFLISFYEKMQSDKGSIPDRFSAQQFSDYHSELNMSSLELGDSALYFCASSTVTGHDYGYTFGSGTRLTVV.

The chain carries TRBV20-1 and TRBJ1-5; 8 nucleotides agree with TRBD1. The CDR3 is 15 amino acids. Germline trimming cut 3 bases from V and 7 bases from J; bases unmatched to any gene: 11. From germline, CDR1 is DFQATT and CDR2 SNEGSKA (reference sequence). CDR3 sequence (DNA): TGCAGTGCTAGTCCCCCGCAGGGGGCGAGGCAGCCCCAGCATTTT. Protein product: CSASPPQGARQPQHF.

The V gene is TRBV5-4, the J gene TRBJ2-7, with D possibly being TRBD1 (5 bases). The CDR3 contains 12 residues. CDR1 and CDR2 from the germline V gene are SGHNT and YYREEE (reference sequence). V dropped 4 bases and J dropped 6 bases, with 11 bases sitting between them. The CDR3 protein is CASSPVGREQYF. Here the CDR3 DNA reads TGTGCCAGCAGCCCAGTGGGGCGCGAGCAGTACTTC.